A single T cell receptor (beta chain) is shown here with its context. Its antigen is unknown. Qualities for individual bases were not recorded, and no much larger clone is one base off. This sample is part of a study of blood T cell repertoires in COVID-19 (dated by TCRdb to about 2020). Some background on the complete study: The collaborator samples originated in the United States, Italy and Spain and spanned the acute and convalescent phases of COVID-19. The prospective study material was composed of cDNA or gDNA derived from T cells, B-cell-depleted T cells, or PBMCs. Deeply sampled blood TCRbeta repertoires from subjects exposed to, actively infected with, or recovered from COVID-19 were included in the dataset. A freely available public database, intended as a resource for researchers studying the immune response to SARS-CoV-2, is where the repertoires were released. Samples were obtained from the ongoing ImmuneRACE study (first 160 participants) and from over a thousand subjects provided by 6 global collaborators. A de-identified subject ID, COVID-19 status, age in years and sex were almost always included in the sample metadata. Where HLA class I and class II types were available, the types were taken from metadata supplied by the sample provider, not from assay-based typing.

CDR3 length: 16 amino acids, cysteine to phenylalanine. Solely the CDR3 DNA is kept, with 48 bases framed from the first base. The germline V gene supplies CDR1 SQVTM and CDR2 ANQGSEA. V ends up 6 bases short and J 1 base short, with an unmatched junction base count of 8. TCRbeta CDR3 regions were amplified from genomic DNA using the immunoSEQ Assay, a bias-controlled multiplex PCR. In the source study's methods: The number of nucleated cells in each sample was estimated from the amplification of reference gene primers within the assay. Sequence reads were collapsed and filtered to measure the absolute abundance of every unique TCRbeta CDR3 rearrangement. Productive Simpson clonality was computed per sample as the square root of Simpson's diversity index over productive rearrangements. What TCRdb holds here is the immuneACCESS table cut down to in-frame rearrangements. Part of the clones is not present; checked against another copy, under half of the missing clones reflect an unresolved V gene, and the others are unexplained. V, J and clone size are those of that table, while D and trimming were read from the DNA. In this sample the table shows 250,000 or so clones, 88% of which occur a single time. Jointly, the top ten make up about 1.3% of the sample.

The investigation overall reported the following: Clinical and demographic metadata were provided uncurated, with the amount varying by source and participant.

The collaborating institutions used their own protocols to collect whole blood in K2EDTA tubes. For TCRbeta analysis, collaborators shipped samples as frozen whole blood, isolated PBMCs, or DNA extracted from either of those sample types. The chain links TRBV29-1 with TRBJ2-3; 12 central bases correspond to TRBD2. Sequencing was carried out using peripheral blood. This clonotype was sampled from a man older than 75 with acute or convalescent COVID-19. The nucleotide sequence is given as TGCAGCGTCGGACTAGCGGGGAGGAGAGGCACAGATACGCAGTATTTT. This encodes CSVGLAGRRGTDTQYF.